This T cell receptor beta chain was obtained from a study of CD4 T cells in relation to SARS-CoV-2 and coronaviruses. Overall study: TCR beta CDR3s were sequenced after roughly nine-day antigen culture of PBMCs. Median patient age was about 41 years, spanning 21 to 72 years. Study-wide results and caveats: In around 63% of donors, memory CD4+ clonotypes crossrecognized SARS-CoV-2 and at least one common cold coronavirus spike. No crossreactivity against non-spike viral proteins was tested here.

Of note for this clone: Antigen: not known.

Produced via immunoSEQ multiplex PCR; TCRdb's table is partial and in-frame only. The sample shows 35,000 to 45,000 clones, around 83% of them seen only once. The source of this sequence is an adult with COVID-19. Material: naive CD4+ T cells from PBMCs, cultured in vitro. As for subset: naive CD4+ T cells isolated by negative enrichment.

CDR3 protein: CASSPQGFANTGELFF. CDR3 nucleotide sequence: TGTGCCAGCAGCCCCCAGGGCTTCGCGAACACCGGGGAGCTGTTTTTT. The V and J genes are TRBV7-2 and TRBJ2-2, with D perhaps TRBD1 (5 bases). Germline V gene lookup returns CDR1 SGHTA and CDR2 FQGNSA. This CDR3 spans 16 amino acids. Trimming pared 5 bases from V and 0 bases from J, leaving 13 bases between. The whole variable domain, remainder taken from reference TRBV7-2 and TRBJ2-2, is GAGVSQSPSNKVTEKGKDVELRCDPISGHTALYWYRQSLGQGLEFLIYFQGNSAPDKSGLPSDRFSAERTGGSVSTLTIQRTQQEDSAVYLCASSPQGFANTGELFFGEGSRLTVL.